The 29 T cell receptor beta chains in this list originate from one sample, sequenced in a study of blood T cell repertoires in COVID-19. Sequencing was performed with immunoSEQ multiplex PCR; in TCRdb, only in-frame clones are kept and a portion is missing. The table has some 300,000 clones, around 89% seen once. Sequencing used peripheral blood. These receptors came from a woman between 25 and 40 years old who had recovered from COVID-19.

V usage is TRBV7-9 and J usage is TRBJ1-4; 9 nucleotides match TRBD1. Germline V CDR1 and CDR2: SEHNR, FQNEAQ (reference sequence). Trimming at V came to 4 bases and at J to 8 bases, leaving 11 bases not matched to a gene. The CDR3 loop spans 16 amino acids. The CDR3 nucleotides read TGTGCCAGCAGCTCCCCACAGGGGGCAGGAGGGGAAAAACTGTTTTTT. Encoded protein: CASSSPQGAGGEKLFF.

This clone was counted only a few times. This chain uses TRBV6-4 with TRBJ2-3; 7 positions agree with TRBD2. Germline V gene data show CDR1 as MRHNA and CDR2 as SNTAGT. J gave up 4 bases and V 4 bases, and 5 bases lay outside the gene matches. This CDR3 comprises 14 residues. The CDR3 region is CASSASSGADTQYF. As DNA, the CDR3 is TGTGCCAGCAGTGCCTCCAGCGGGGCAGATACGCAGTATTTT.

J is TRBJ1-3 and V is TRBV30, with no clear D. Germline CDR1 and CDR2: GTSNPN and SVGIG (reference sequence). The CDR3 runs 15 residues. V was trimmed by 3 bases and J by 0 bases, leaving 12 bases between them. The CDR3: CAWRIRSTSGNTIYF. In DNA, the CDR3 is TGTGCCTGGAGGATCAGGTCTACCTCTGGAAACACCATATATTTT.

The CDR3 DNA sequence: TGTGCCAGCCTCGGGACAGCGAACACTGAAGCTTTCTTT. Translation: CASLGTANTEAFF. V gene TRBV2 combines with J gene TRBJ1-1, with 7 bases aligning to TRBD1. Germline trimming cut 8 bases from V and 1 base from J; bases unmatched to any gene: 4. The CDR3 consists of 13 residues. The germline V gene encodes CDR1 SNHLY and CDR2 FYNNEI.

This rearrangement joins TRBV9 to TRBJ2-3, with TRBD2 matching 9 bases. V gave up 0 bases and J gave up 2 bases; unmatched junction bases: 1. Germline CDR1 reads SGDLS; CDR2 reads YYNGEE. The CDR3 totals 15 residues. CDR3 amino acids: CASSVASGDTDTQYF. The CDR3 nucleotides read TGTGCCAGCAGCGTAGCTAGCGGGGACACAGATACGCAGTATTTT.

Turning to this clone: The same CDR3 also results from other DNA sequences found in this sample. The rearrangement links TRBV5-1 to TRBJ1-1; D is possibly TRBD1 (6 bases). The CDR3 runs 14 residues. Looked up from germline, CDR1 is SGHRS and CDR2 is YFSETQ. V was clipped by 0 bases and J by 2 bases, with 8 bases between them. The DNA of the CDR3 is TGCGCCAGCAGCTTGGAACAGGGTAACACTGAAGCTTTCTTT. This translates into CASSLEQGNTEAFF.

The chain is built from TRBV3-1 (or the pseudogene TRBV3-2) and TRBJ2-3, with 8 nucleotides matching TRBD2. Trimming cost V 0 bases and J 4 bases; bases outside gene matches: 9. This CDR3 is built from 17 residues. The germline V gene has CDR1 LGHDT and CDR2 YNNKEL (reference sequence). DNA for the CDR3: TGTGCCAGCAGCCAAGATCGCCTAGCGGGTAACTCAGATACGCAGTATTTT. Protein product: CASSQDRLAGNSDTQYF.

In this sample, this clone turned up a few times. The chain uses TRBV3-1 (or the pseudogene TRBV3-2) and TRBJ1-6, with D possibly being TRBD1 (5 bases). The CDR3 runs 18 residues. Germline V CDR1 and CDR2: LGHDT, YNNKEL (reference sequence). V lost 1 base and J lost 3, with 16 bases in between. DNA for the CDR3: TGTGCCAGCAGCCAAGGGCCGGGAGGGGCTGGCTATAATTCACCCCTCCACTTT. Its protein product is CASSQGPGGAGYNSPLHF.

The chain employs TRBV12-3 or TRBV12-4 and TRBJ2-1; the match to TRBD1 covers 7 bases. This CDR3 has 13 residues. Trimming removed 5 bases from V and 10 bases from J; junction bases left unmatched: 8. CDR3 DNA: TGTGCCAGCAGTGAAAACAGGGGTTACGAGCAGTTCTTC. Translation: CASSENRGYEQFF.

The chain is built from TRBV19 and TRBJ2-7, with a possible D match to TRBD2 (6 bases). CDR3 length: 14 residues. V lost 0 bases and J lost 3, with 9 bases in between. Looked up from germline, CDR1 is LNHDA and CDR2 is SQIVND (reference sequence). CDR3 residues: CASSIDGGVYEQYF. DNA for the CDR3: TGTGCCAGTAGTATAGATGGAGGGGTCTACGAGCAGTACTTC.

This chain uses TRBV3-1 (or the pseudogene TRBV3-2) with TRBJ2-7; tentatively, D is TRBD1 (6 bases). V shed 6 bases and J shed 6 bases, with 18 bases lying between them. The CDR3 spans 14 residues. Germline CDR1 and CDR2: LGHDT and YNNKEL (reference sequence). CDR3 in DNA: TGTGCCAGCAGGACGACAGGTCCCCCCTTCGAGCAGTACTTC. Its protein product is CASRTTGPPFEQYF.

V usage is TRBV18 and J usage is TRBJ2-3, with 8 bases lining up with TRBD2. The germline V gene has CDR1 KGHSH and CDR2 LQKENI. The CDR3 extends over 18 amino acids. With V trimmed by 3 bases and J by 1 base, 12 bases remained unmatched. CDR3 sequence (DNA): TGTGCCAGCTCACCCCCCTCTATAGCGGGGACGGGCACAGATACGCAGTATTTT. Its protein product is CASSPPSIAGTGTDTQYF.

The rearrangement links TRBV20-1 to TRBJ2-2; TRBD1 matches at 7 bases. The germline CDR1 and CDR2 sequences are DFQATT and SNEGSKA (reference sequence). Trimming at V came to 3 bases and at J to 3 bases, leaving 10 bases not matched to a gene. The CDR3 extends over 16 amino acids. The CDR3 loop is CSASDYRGEDTGELFF. The CDR3 nucleotides are TGCAGTGCTAGTGACTACAGGGGAGAGGACACCGGGGAGCTGTTTTTT.

This clone turned up a few times. The genes are TRBV10-3 and TRBJ2-2, with no clear D. Germline-derived CDR1 and CDR2 are ENHRY and SYGVKD. This CDR3 spans 13 amino acids. Trimming shortened V by 3 bases and J by 3 bases, and 5 bases separated the two germline ends. The CDR3 reads CAISDQYTGELFF. The CDR3 nucleotides are TGTGCCATCAGTGACCAGTACACCGGGGAGCTGTTTTTT.

The gene calls are TRBV2 and TRBJ1-4, with TRBD1 as a possible D gene (6 bases). CDR1 is SNHLY and CDR2 is FYNNEI in the germline V gene. With 6 bases removed from V and 7 bases from J, the gap between germline ends came to 18 bases. The CDR3 is made up of 15 amino acids. For the CDR3, the DNA is TGTGCCAGCAGAATGACAGTCCAGGGGAGTGAAAAACTGTTTTTT. This encodes CASRMTVQGSEKLFF.

The rearrangement links TRBV24-1 to TRBJ1-2; 8 bases align to TRBD1. J gave up 2 bases and V 5 bases, and 15 bases lay outside the gene matches. CDR1 and CDR2 from the germline V gene are KGHDR and SFDVKD. The CDR3 runs to 18 residues. CDR3 sequence: CATSGVDPRTGLNYGYTF. The CDR3 DNA is TGTGCCACCAGTGGCGTAGATCCCCGGACAGGGTTGAACTATGGCTACACCTTC.

The chain is built from TRBV19 and TRBJ1-5; 7 nucleotides align to TRBD1. The germline V gene has CDR1 LNHDA and CDR2 SQIVND (reference sequence). The CDR3 consists of 16 residues. J lost 1 base, V lost 3 bases, and 6 bases had no gene match. The CDR3 bases are TGTGCCAGTAGTATTACCCCAGGGGGGAGCAATCAGCCCCAGCATTTT. Translated, it gives CASSITPGGSNQPQHF.

This chain joins TRBV6-5 and TRBJ1-1; a weak D match, TRBD1 (6 bases). Looked up from germline, CDR1 is MNHEY and CDR2 is SVGAGI. V was pared by 8 bases and J by 6 bases, with 10 bases between. This CDR3 comprises 11 residues. As DNA, the CDR3 is TGTGCCAGCCTAGGGACACCTGAAGCTTTCTTT. It specifies CASLGTPEAFF.

This clone turned up a few times. The chain recombines TRBV6-5 with TRBJ1-1; weak D call: TRBD1 (5 bases). CDR1 MNHEY and CDR2 SVGAGI come from the germline V gene. This CDR3 contains 13 residues. V lost 7 bases and J 2 bases, leaving 11 bases between the germline ends. This CDR3 is CASTLDINTEAFF. DNA of the CDR3: TGTGCCAGCACCTTGGACATAAACACTGAAGCTTTCTTT.

The CDR3 DNA is TGTGCCAGCAGGGAGCCGGGACAGGCGAACACTGAAGCTTTCTTT. It encodes CASREPGQANTEAFF. V usage is TRBV27 and J usage is TRBJ1-1; TRBD1 agrees at 8 bases. V lost 6 bases to trimming and J lost 1 base; unmatched junction nucleotides: 7. From germline, CDR1 is MNHEY and CDR2 SMNVEV (reference sequence). The CDR3 sequence is 15 residues long.

The rearrangement joins TRBV7-2 to TRBJ1-2; 12 nucleotides match TRBD1. With V trimmed by 4 bases and J by 4 bases, 10 bases remained unmatched. The germline gives CDR1 SGHTA, CDR2 FQGNSA. This CDR3 has 17 amino acids. The CDR3 sequence is CASSSRDRGLGGYGYTF. CDR3 sequence (DNA): TGTGCCAGCAGCTCCCGGGACAGGGGGCTCGGTGGCTATGGCTACACCTTC.

The chain couples TRBV2 to TRBJ2-1; possibly TRBD1 for D (5 bases). V was cut by 3 bases and J by 5 bases, with 11 bases left in between. This CDR3 spans 14 amino acids. From germline, CDR1 is SNHLY and CDR2 FYNNEI. CDR3 nucleotides: TGTGCCAGCAGTGAGTCAAGCAGGGACAATGAGCAGTTCTTC. Its translation is CASSESSRDNEQFF.

The chain recombines TRBV10-3 with TRBJ2-7; D possibly corresponds to TRBD1 (5 bases). This CDR3 spans 15 amino acids. Between the trimmed V and J ends, which lost 2 bases and 0 bases, there was a span of 11 bases. Germline V gene lookup returns CDR1 ENHRY and CDR2 SYGVKD. The CDR3, as DNA: TGTGCCATCAGTGAGCCCGTGACAGTCTCCTACGAGCAGTACTTC. Its protein product is CAISEPVTVSYEQYF.

The chain recombines TRBV19 with TRBJ2-1; 11 positions agree with TRBD2. Unmatched junction bases numbered 0, after V lost 5 bases and J lost 0 bases. The CDR3 covers 15 residues. Looked up from germline, CDR1 is LNHDA and CDR2 is SQIVND (reference sequence). DNA of the CDR3: TGTGCCAGTAGTGGGACTAGCGGCTCCTACAATGAGCAGTTCTTC. Translating it yields CASSGTSGSYNEQFF.

This chain links TRBV5-1 with TRBJ2-1, with 8 bases identical to TRBD2. This CDR3 comprises 17 residues. The V and J ends lost 4 bases and 0 bases, in that order; junction bases with no gene match: 9. The germline V gene encodes CDR1 SGHRS and CDR2 YFSETQ. The CDR3, as DNA: TGCGCCAGCAGCCCCAGCCCGGGGGGGATCTCCTACAATGAGCAGTTCTTC. It specifies CASSPSPGGISYNEQFF.

This sequence joins TRBV5-4 and TRBJ1-2; 8 bases map to TRBD1. The germline gives CDR1 SGHNT, CDR2 YYREEE (reference sequence). The junction had 14 bases not matched to a gene; V was cut back by 6 bases and J by 1 base. The CDR3 runs to 17 residues. Written as DNA, the CDR3 is TGTGCCAGCAATTCCCTGGACAGGGCAATGGTTAACTATGGCTACACCTTC. As protein: CASNSLDRAMVNYGYTF. The full variable domain, with the rest looked up from reference TRBV5-4 and TRBJ1-2, is ETGVTQSPTHLIKTRGQQVTLRCSSQSGHNTVSWYQQALGQGPQFIFQYYREEENGRGNFPPRFSGLQFPNYSSELNVNALELDDSALYLCASNSLDRAMVNYGYTFGSGTRLTVV.

The J gene is TRBJ2-7, the V gene TRBV5-5; perhaps TRBD1 as D (6 bases). V shed 4 bases and J shed 4 bases, with 21 bases lying between them. There are 16 residues in the CDR3. The germline V gene has CDR1 SGHKS and CDR2 YYEKEE (reference sequence). The CDR3 spells CASSQGHTQRAYEQYF. The CDR3 DNA follows: TGTGCCAGCAGCCAGGGACACACCCAAAGGGCGTACGAGCAGTACTTC.

This clone has only a few counts. This rearrangement joins TRBV6-5 to TRBJ2-1; D not certain. V lost 0 bases and J lost 10, with 10 bases in between. Germline CDR1 reads MNHEY; CDR2 reads SVGAGI. This CDR3 spans 13 amino acids. This chain's CDR3 is CASSYSTSREQFF. For the CDR3, the DNA is TGTGCCAGCAGTTACTCTACCTCGAGAGAGCAGTTCTTC.

The genes are TRBV24-1 and TRBJ2-5; 7 bases are shared with TRBD1. Losses at the gene ends were 7 bases for V and 1 base for J; bases not matched to a gene: 11. This CDR3 has 16 amino acids. CDR1 is KGHDR and CDR2 is SFDVKD in the germline V gene. CDR3 nucleotides: TGTGCCACCAGCCCGTCGTTAGGACAGGCCCAAGAGACCCAGTACTTC. Its protein is CATSPSLGQAQETQYF.